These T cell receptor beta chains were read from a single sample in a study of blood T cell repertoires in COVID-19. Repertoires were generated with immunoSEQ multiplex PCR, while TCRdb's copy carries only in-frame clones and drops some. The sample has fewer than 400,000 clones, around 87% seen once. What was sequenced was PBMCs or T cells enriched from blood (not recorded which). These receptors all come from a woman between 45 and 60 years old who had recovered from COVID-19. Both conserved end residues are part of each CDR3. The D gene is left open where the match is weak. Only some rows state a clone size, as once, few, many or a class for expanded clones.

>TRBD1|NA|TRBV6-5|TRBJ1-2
TGTGCCAGCAGCCGGGACAGAGCTACCGTAGGCTACACCTTC
CASSRDRATVGYTF
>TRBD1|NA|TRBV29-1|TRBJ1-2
TGCAGCGTTGATAAGGGGGCGGACTATGGCTACACCTTC
CSVDKGADYGYTF
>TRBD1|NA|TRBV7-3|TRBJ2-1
TGTGCCAGCAGCCCGACAGGGGACAATGAGCAGTTCTTC
CASSPTGDNEQFF
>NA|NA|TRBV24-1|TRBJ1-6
TGTGCCACCGAGGCACAGGATAATAATTCACCCCTCCACTTT
CATEAQDNNSPLHF
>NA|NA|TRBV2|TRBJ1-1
TGTGCCAGCAGAGAAATAGATCCGAACACTGAAGCTTTCTTT
CASREIDPNTEAFF
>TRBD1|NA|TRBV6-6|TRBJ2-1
TGTGCCAGCAGGCTCCAGGGGGCAAATGAGCAGTTCTTC
CASRLQGANEQFF
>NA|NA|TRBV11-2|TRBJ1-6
TGTGCCAGCACGAGGGGGTTAAAATCACCCCTCCACTTT
CASTRGLKSPLHF
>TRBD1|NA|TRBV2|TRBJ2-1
TGTGCCAGCAGACAGACAGGGAGTAATGAGCAGTTCTTC
CASRQTGSNEQFF
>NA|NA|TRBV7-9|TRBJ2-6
TGTGCCAGCTCCCCACGGGGGACGGTGGGGGCCAACGTCCTGACTTTC
CASSPRGTVGANVLTF
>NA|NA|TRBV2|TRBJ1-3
TGTGCCAGCAGTGTACAGTCTAACACCATATATTTT
CASSVQSNTIYF
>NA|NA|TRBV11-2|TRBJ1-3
TGTGCCAGCAGCCTTTCAAGGGGAATTGGAAACACCATATATTTT
CASSLSRGIGNTIYF
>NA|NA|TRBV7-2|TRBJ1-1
TGTGCCAGCAGCTCACTCGCCCCACCGGGGGCTTTCTTT
CASSSLAPPGAFF
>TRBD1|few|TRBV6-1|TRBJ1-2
TGTGCCAGCAGTGAAACAGGGGTATGGGGCTACACCTTC
CASSETGVWGYTF
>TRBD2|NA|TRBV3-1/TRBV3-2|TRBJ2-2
TGTGCCAGCAGCCAAGTTATCCTAGCGGGTAACGGGGAGCTGTTTTTT
CASSQVILAGNGELFF
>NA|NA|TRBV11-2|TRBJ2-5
TGTGCCAGCAGCCCACCTATAACTATAGAGACCCAGTACTTC
CASSPPITIETQYF
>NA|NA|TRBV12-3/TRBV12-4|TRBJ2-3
TGTGCCAGCAGTTTTGACAGAGATACGCAGTATTTT
CASSFDRDTQYF
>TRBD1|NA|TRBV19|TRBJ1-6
TGTGCCAGTAGTATGGTCAGGGGGGATTCACCCCTCCACTTT
CASSMVRGDSPLHF
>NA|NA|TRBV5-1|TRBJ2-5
TGCGCCAGCAGCTTGGCAGATCAAGAGACCCAGTACTTC
CASSLADQETQYF
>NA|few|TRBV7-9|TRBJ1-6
TGTGCCAGCAGCTTTGGCAGGGAGGGTTCACCCCTCCACTTT
CASSFGREGSPLHF
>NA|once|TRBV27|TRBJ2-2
TGTGCCAGCATAAGTACAGCGAACACCGGGGAGCTGTTTTTT
CASISTANTGELFF
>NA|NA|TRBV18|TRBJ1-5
TGTGCCAGCTCACCTGTACCGGGGTTCACTCGGTATGGCAATCAGCCCCAGCATTTT
CASSPVPGFTRYGNQPQHF
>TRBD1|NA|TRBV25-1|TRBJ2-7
TGTGCCAGCAGTGAATGGGGACAGGGGGTCGGGTACGAGCAGTACTTC
CASSEWGQGVGYEQYF
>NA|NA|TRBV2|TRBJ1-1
TGTGCCAGCAGTATGCAGGGGAGCGCTGAAGCTTTCTTT
CASSMQGSAEAFF
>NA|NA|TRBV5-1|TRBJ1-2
TGCGCCAGCAGCTTGGGGACAAGGGGTTATGGCTACACCTTC
CASSLGTRGYGYTF
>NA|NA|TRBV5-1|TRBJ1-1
TGCGCCAGCAGCAAACAGGTTAACACTGAAGCTTTCTTT
CASSKQVNTEAFF
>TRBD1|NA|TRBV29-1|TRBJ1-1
TGCAGCGTGGAGACAGGGATAACTGAAGCTTTCTTT
CSVETGITEAFF
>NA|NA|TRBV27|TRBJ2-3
TGTGCCAGCAGTCTCCAAGGAGCTAGCACAGATACGCAGTATTTT
CASSLQGASTDTQYF
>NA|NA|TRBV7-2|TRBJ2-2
TGTGCCAGCAATCCCGTTGGGGGGGCAGTCGGGGAGCTGTTTTTT
CASNPVGGAVGELFF
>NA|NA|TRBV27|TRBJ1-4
TGTGCCAGCAGGGAGCTTGGCTCAACTAATGAAAAACTGTTTTTT
CASRELGSTNEKLFF
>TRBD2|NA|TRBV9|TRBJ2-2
TGTGCCAGCAGCGTTTCTTTCACTAGCGGGAACACCGGGGAGCTGTTTTTT
CASSVSFTSGNTGELFF
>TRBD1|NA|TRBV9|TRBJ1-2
TGTGCCAGCAGCGGCGGGACAGCTAACTATGGCTACACCTTC
CASSGGTANYGYTF
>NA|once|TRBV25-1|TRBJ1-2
TGTGCCAGCAGAGACACAGCTAACTATGGCTACACCTTC
CASRDTANYGYTF
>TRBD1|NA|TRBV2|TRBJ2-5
TGTGCCAGCACAACCGGGACAGGACTTGGGGCCCAGTACTTC
CASTTGTGLGAQYF
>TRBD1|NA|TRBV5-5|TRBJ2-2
TGTGCCAGCAGTGTTTCCTTAGGGGGCCGCACCGGGGAGCTGTTTTTT
CASSVSLGGRTGELFF
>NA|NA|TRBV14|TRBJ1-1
TGTGCCAGCAGCCAAGATTGGGGGAGGGCTTTCTTT
CASSQDWGRAFF
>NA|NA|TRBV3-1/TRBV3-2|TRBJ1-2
TGTGCCAGCAGCCCGGGGGGCCGACTCTATGGCTACACCTTC
CASSPGGRLYGYTF
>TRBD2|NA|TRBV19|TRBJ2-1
TGTGCCAGTAGTATCACGGGGGGGCAGTATGAGCAGTTCTTC
CASSITGGQYEQFF
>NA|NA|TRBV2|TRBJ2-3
TGTGCCACAAGAAGACAGGGAGGATCAGATACGCAGTATTTT
CATRRQGGSDTQYF
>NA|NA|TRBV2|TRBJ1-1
TGTGCCAGCACTCAGCGGCGGAACACTGAAGCTTTCTTT
CASTQRRNTEAFF
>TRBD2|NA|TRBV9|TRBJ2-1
TGTGCCAGCAGCGTAGCTCGAGGGACTAGTTTATGGGATGAGCAGTTCTTC
CASSVARGTSLWDEQFF
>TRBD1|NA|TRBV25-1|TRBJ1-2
TGTGCCAGCAGTGAATTATCGGGACAGGGCTATGGCTACACCTTC
CASSELSGQGYGYTF
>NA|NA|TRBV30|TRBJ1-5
TGTGCCTGGAGTTTTGGCCAGGGTAATCAGCCCCAGCATTTT
CAWSFGQGNQPQHF
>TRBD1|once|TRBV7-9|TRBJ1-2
TGTGCCAGCAGCCCGGGACAGGGGGCGAGTGGCTACACCTTC
CASSPGQGASGYTF
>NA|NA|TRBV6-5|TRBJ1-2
TGTGCCAGCAAAAAGACAGCGTCCTATGGCTACACCTTC
CASKKTASYGYTF
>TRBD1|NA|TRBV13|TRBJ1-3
TGTGCCAGCAGCTTAGGGGACAGGGGCCTGGGGGCCTCTGGAAACACCATATATTTT
CASSLGDRGLGASGNTIYF
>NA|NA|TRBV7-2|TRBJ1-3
TGTGCCAGCAGCCCGCAGGAAACCCTCTCTGGAAACACCATATATTTT
CASSPQETLSGNTIYF
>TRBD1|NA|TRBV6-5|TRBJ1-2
TGTGCCAGCAACACCGGGACAGGGATTTTTTACACCTTC
CASNTGTGIFYTF
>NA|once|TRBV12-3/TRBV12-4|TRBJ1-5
TGTGCCAGCAGTTTTAGTAGCAATCAGCCCCAGCATTTT
CASSFSSNQPQHF
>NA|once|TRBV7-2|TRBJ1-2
TGTGCCAGCAGCTTAGGGGGGGGATCTCAAAACTATGGCTACACCTTC
CASSLGGGSQNYGYTF
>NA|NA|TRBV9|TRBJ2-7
TGTGCCAGCAGTCAGTTTCTTTACTACGAGCAGTACTTC
CASSQFLYYEQYF
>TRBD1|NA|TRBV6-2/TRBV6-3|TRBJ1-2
TGTGCCAGCAGCGGCGGGACAGTTTATGGCTACACCTTC
CASSGGTVYGYTF
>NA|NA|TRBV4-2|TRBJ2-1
TGTGCCAGCAGCCAAGATAGCGCGGGCATTATGAGCTCCTACAATGAGCAGTTCTTC
CASSQDSAGIMSSYNEQFF
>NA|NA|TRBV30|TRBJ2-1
TGTGCCTGGAGTACCTCTAGCAACCACTACAATGAGCAGTTCTTC
CAWSTSSNHYNEQFF
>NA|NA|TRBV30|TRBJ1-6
TGTGCCTGGAGCGGATTCGCGGGAATCGAGAATTCACCCCTCCACTTT
CAWSGFAGIENSPLHF
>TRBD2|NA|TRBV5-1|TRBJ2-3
TGCGCCAGCAGCCGCCGTCATGGCGGGGGGGGGCCTGCAGATACGCAGTATTTT
CASSRRHGGGGPADTQYF
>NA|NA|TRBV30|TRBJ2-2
TGTGCCTCCCAATCAGGCAGGGAAAACACCGGGGAGCTGTTTTTT
CASQSGRENTGELFF
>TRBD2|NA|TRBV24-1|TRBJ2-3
TGTGCCACCAGTACTAGCGTCAGCACAGATACGCAGTATTTT
CATSTSVSTDTQYF
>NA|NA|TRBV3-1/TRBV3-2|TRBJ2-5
TGTGCCAGCAGCCAAGATCCCAGGGTAGAGACCCAGTACTTC
CASSQDPRVETQYF
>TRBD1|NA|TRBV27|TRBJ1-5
TGTGCCAGCAGGGGGCAGGGACAGAGCAATCAGCCCCAGCATTTT
CASRGQGQSNQPQHF